Each of the 21 T cell receptor beta chains below was sequenced from the same sample in a study of control samples from healthy donors and cancer patients. Method: immunoSEQ multiplex PCR; TCRdb's copy keeps in-frame clones and lacks some. This sample has 55,000 to 75,000 clones, with more than 75% found just once. Sequencing input: PBMCs. These receptors came from a woman aged 50 to 65 with head and neck cancer.

Remarks on this clone: Germline and junction disagree at one end, which may indicate a read error. The rearrangement links TRBV7-9 to TRBJ2-2; 9 bases align to TRBD2. This CDR3 is 15 amino acids long. Per germline, CDR1 SEHNR and CDR2 FQNEAQ (reference sequence). CDR3 sequence (DNA): TGTGCCAGCAGCCAAGGACTAGCGAAAACCGGGGAGCTGTTTTTT. Protein: CASSQGLAKTGELFF.

This clone has a single count. Within the sample, other DNA sequences also encode this same CDR3. The chain has TRBV7-6 and TRBJ2-1; TRBD1 matches 7 bases. Unmatched junction bases numbered 2, after V lost 1 base and J lost 2 bases. The germline CDR1 and CDR2 sequences are SGHVS and FNYEAQ. The CDR3 loop spans 15 amino acids. As DNA, the CDR3 is TGTGCCAGCAGCTTAGAAACAGGGGCCTACAATGAGCAGTTCTTC. It translates to CASSLETGAYNEQFF.

This chain connects TRBV3-1 (or the pseudogene TRBV3-2) to TRBJ2-2, with 8 bases lining up with TRBD1. Germline lookup yields CDR1 LGHDT and CDR2 YNNKEL (reference sequence). The CDR3 is 16 amino acids. J lost 7 bases, V lost 4 bases, and 11 bases had no gene match. The CDR3 here is CASSRIGTGFIGELFF. CDR3 DNA: TGTGCCAGCAGCCGTATCGGGACAGGCTTTATCGGGGAGCTGTTTTTT.

The V and J genes are TRBV7-9 and TRBJ1-1; D call uncertain. V was trimmed by 5 bases and J by 4 bases, leaving 17 bases between them. The CDR3 spans 15 residues. Germline loops: CDR1 SEHNR, CDR2 FQNEAQ (reference sequence). CDR3 sequence reads: CASSLVGSEATEAFF. CDR3 DNA sequence: TGTGCCAGCAGCCTAGTGGGCTCCGAGGCCACTGAAGCTTTCTTT.

This clone occurred once. The chain joins TRBV2 to TRBJ2-7, with TRBD1 matching over 9 bases. There are 15 residues in the CDR3. Per germline, CDR1 SNHLY and CDR2 FYNNEI. The V and J ends lost 6 bases and 0 bases, in that order; junction bases with no gene match: 6. This chain's CDR3 is CASSRDRGSSYEQYF. The CDR3 coding sequence is TGTGCCAGCAGCAGAGACAGGGGGAGCTCCTACGAGCAGTACTTC.

The chain combines TRBV21-1 with TRBJ1-6. TRBV21-1 is a pseudogene. CDR3 length equals 17 residues. The CDR3 DNA is TGTGCCAGCAGCAAGTGGGGGTTTAGGCAGGGTAATTCACCCCTCCACTTT. Translating it yields CASSKWGFRQGNSPLHF.

The chain recombines TRBV19 with TRBJ2-2, with D tentatively TRBD2 (6 bases). CDR3 length equals 13 residues. Germline V gives CDR1 LNHDA, CDR2 SQIVND (reference sequence). The V end lost 7 bases, the J end lost 6 bases, and 12 bases lay between the germline ends. In DNA form, the CDR3 reads TGTGCCAGTAAGGAGGCGGGGTCCGGGGAGCTGTTTTTT. Translating gives CASKEAGSGELFF.

J is TRBJ2-6 and V is TRBV9; TRBD1 is a possible D gene (6 bases). CDR3 length: 18 residues. Germline lookup yields CDR1 SGDLS and CDR2 YYNGEE. Trimming removed 2 bases from V and 0 bases from J, with 15 bases in between. CDR3 residues: CASSVAGTSSSGANVLTF. The CDR3 DNA follows: TGTGCCAGCAGCGTTGCCGGGACAAGTTCCTCTGGGGCCAACGTCCTGACTTTC. Filled out from reference TRBV9 and TRBJ2-6, the complete variable domain reads DSGVTQTPKHLITATGQRVTLRCSPRSGDLSVYWYQQSLDQGLQFLIQYYNGEERAKGNILERFSAQQFPDLHSELNLSSLELGDSALYFCASSVAGTSSSGANVLTFGAGSRLTVL.

A word on this clone: The same CDR3 can be traced to other DNA sequences in this sample. The CDR3 DNA reads as TGTGCCAGCAGCCCCGGTGGGGGGGTCGAGCAGTACTTC. It codes for CASSPGGGVEQYF. The rearrangement links TRBV3-1 (or the pseudogene TRBV3-2) to TRBJ2-7; 7 nucleotides align to TRBD2. Germline CDR1 and CDR2: LGHDT and YNNKEL (reference sequence). The V and J ends lost 4 bases and 6 bases, in that order; junction bases with no gene match: 6. The CDR3 spans 13 residues.

The chain employs TRBV7-2 and TRBJ2-1, with TRBD2 matching 8 bases. The CDR3 consists of 14 residues. Trimming took 4 bases from V and 6 from J; bases not matched to a gene: 5. CDR1 is SGHTA, CDR2 FQGNSA, per germline. DNA for the CDR3: TGTGCCAGCAGCTACCCGACTAGCGTCAATGAGCAGTTCTTC. Translation gives CASSYPTSVNEQFF.

The chain couples TRBV5-5 to TRBJ1-5, with D perhaps TRBD1 (6 bases). Trimming stripped 4 bases from V and 9 bases from J, with 23 bases between. Germline V lookup: CDR1 SGHKS, CDR2 YYEKEE (reference sequence). The CDR3 consists of 16 residues. The CDR3: CASSRGGDQGLWPQHF. The CDR3 DNA reads TGTGCCAGCAGCCGCGGGGGAGACCAGGGGTTGTGGCCCCAGCATTTT.

This clone was seen only once. This rearrangement joins TRBV9 to TRBJ1-2, with 7 bases aligning to TRBD1. Germline V lookup: CDR1 SGDLS, CDR2 YYNGEE. This CDR3 is 14 amino acids long. Losses at the gene ends were 3 bases for V and 4 bases for J; bases not matched to a gene: 6. The CDR3, as DNA: TGTGCCAGCAGCGAGGGGACAGTTGGCTATGGCTACACCTTC. It is translated as CASSEGTVGYGYTF.

The V and J genes are TRBV24-1 and TRBJ2-3; the match to TRBD2 covers 10 bases. V shed 5 bases, J shed 5 bases, and the junction held 6 bases outside the gene matches. CDR3 length equals 15 residues. The V gene's germline CDR1 is KGHDR and CDR2 SFDVKD. The CDR3 loop is CATSGTSGVGDTQYF. CDR3 nucleotides: TGTGCCACCAGTGGCACTAGCGGGGTGGGAGATACGCAGTATTTT.

This sequence joins TRBV11-2 and TRBJ2-2; 7 positions agree with TRBD1. V shed 5 bases and J 3 bases; nucleotides not matched to a gene: 6. CDR3 size: 15 residues. Germline V lookup: CDR1 SGHAT, CDR2 FQNNGV. DNA for the CDR3: TGTGCCAGCAGCCCAAGGGACAGCTACACCGGGGAGCTGTTTTTT. This gives the protein CASSPRDSYTGELFF. Based on the CDR3 plus reference TRBV11-2 and TRBJ2-2, the full variable domain is EAGVAQSPRYKIIEKRQSVAFWCNPISGHATLYWYQQILGQGPKLLIQFQNNGVVDDSQLPKDRFSAERLKGVDSTLKIQPAKLEDSAVYLCASSPRDSYTGELFFGEGSRLTVL.

The sample holds a few counts of this clone. V usage is TRBV6-1 and J usage is TRBJ1-6, with a possible D match to TRBD1 (6 bases). The CDR3 spans 15 residues. Trimming took off 1 base at V and 6 bases at J, with 10 bases between the two ends. Germline V CDR1 and CDR2: MNHNS, SASEGT. CDR3 coding DNA: TGTGCCAGCAGTGAAGAGGGGGGCTCTAATTCACCCCTCCACTTT. Its protein product is CASSEEGGSNSPLHF.

The CDR3: CASSAYDRGYGYTF. DNA for the CDR3: TGTGCCAGCAGTGCCTACGACAGGGGGTATGGCTACACCTTC. The genes are TRBV25-1 and TRBJ1-2, with 9 nucleotides matching TRBD1. With V trimmed by 4 bases and J by 5 bases, 5 bases remained unmatched. The CDR3 length is 14 residues. The germline gives CDR1 MGHDK, CDR2 SYGVNS.

This clone was seen once. V gene TRBV28 combines with J gene TRBJ2-4, with TRBD1 matching 8 bases. V lost 6 bases to trimming and J lost 0 bases; unmatched junction nucleotides: 1. This CDR3 contains 14 residues. CDR1 and CDR2 from the germline V gene are MDHEN and SYDVKM. The DNA of the CDR3 is TGTGCCAGCAGGGACAGGGCAGCCAAAAACATTCAGTACTTC. It is translated as CASRDRAAKNIQYF.

The chain carries TRBV5-1 and TRBJ2-2; D is ambiguous. From germline, CDR1 is SGHRS and CDR2 YFSETQ. V was clipped by 0 bases and J by 1 base, with 7 bases between them. This CDR3 contains 15 residues. This CDR3 is CASSLDHVNTGELFF. The CDR3 DNA is TGCGCCAGCAGCTTGGACCATGTGAACACCGGGGAGCTGTTTTTT.

This clone was detected once. This rearrangement joins TRBV15 to TRBJ2-2; 13 nucleotides align to TRBD2. CDR3 length: 17 residues. The germline CDR1 and CDR2 sequences are LNHNV and YYDKDF (reference sequence). The junction had 3 bases not matched to a gene; V was cut back by 0 bases and J by 5 bases. The CDR3 DNA reads as TGTGCCACCAGCAGAGACCCGGGACTAGCGGGGACCGGGGAGCTGTTTTTT. This sequence encodes CATSRDPGLAGTGELFF. The whole variable domain, remainder taken from reference TRBV15 and TRBJ2-2, is DAMVIQNPRYQVTQFGKPVTLSCSQTLNHNVMYWYQQKSSQAPKLLFHYYDKDFNNEADTPDNFQSRRPNTSFCFLDIRSPGLGDTAMYLCATSRDPGLAGTGELFFGEGSRLTVL.

V is TRBV7-6 and J is TRBJ2-3; no definite D call. V dropped 1 base and J dropped 4 bases, with 15 bases sitting between them. CDR1 and CDR2 (germline): SGHVS, FNYEAQ. The CDR3 is made up of 16 amino acids. CDR3 DNA sequence: TGTGCCAGCAGCTTAGGTAGTAGTCAGTGGGCAGATACGCAGTATTTT. Translation gives CASSLGSSQWADTQYF.

The V and J genes are TRBV19 and TRBJ1-1, with D perhaps TRBD1 (6 bases). Germline assignment: CDR1 LNHDA and CDR2 SQIVND (reference sequence). This CDR3 spans 12 amino acids. V gave up 8 bases and J gave up 3 bases, with 10 bases separating them. The CDR3 DNA reads as TGTGCCAGTCGGAGGGGGGACACTGAAGCTTTCTTT. Translated: CASRRGDTEAFF.